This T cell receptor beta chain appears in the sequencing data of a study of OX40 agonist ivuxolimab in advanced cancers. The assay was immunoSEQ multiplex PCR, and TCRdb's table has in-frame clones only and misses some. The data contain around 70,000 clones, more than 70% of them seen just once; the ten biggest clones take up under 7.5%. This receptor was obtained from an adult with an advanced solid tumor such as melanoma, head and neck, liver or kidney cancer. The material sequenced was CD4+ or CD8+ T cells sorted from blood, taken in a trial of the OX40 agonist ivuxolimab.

CDR3 loop: CASSRGTEAFF. CDR3 nucleotide sequence: TGTGCCAGCAGCAGGGGGACAGAAGCTTTCTTT. J is TRBJ1-1 and V is TRBV7-9, with a tentative D call TRBD1 (6 bases). Germline-derived CDR1 and CDR2 are SEHNR and FQNEAQ (reference sequence). The CDR3 sequence is 11 residues long. Trimming cost V 5 bases and J 8 bases, with 9 bases left between them.